This T cell receptor beta chain was retrieved from a study of T cell changes during pregnancy in multiple sclerosis. The assay was immunoSEQ multiplex PCR, and TCRdb's table has in-frame clones only and misses some. Among about 34,000 clones, around 90% were seen once, and the ten largest hold roughly 4%. The CDR3 is 15 residues long. Germline values: CDR1 SGHAT, CDR2 FQNNGV. Trimming shortened V by 4 bases and J by 2 bases, and 13 bases separated the two germline ends. The chain carries TRBV11-2 and TRBJ2-3, with D tentatively TRBD1 (5 bases). This TCR came from a female donor with multiple sclerosis, enrolled in a pregnancy study. The sample in question was CD8+ T cells from peripheral blood mononuclear cells, obtained in the third trimester of pregnancy. The CDR3, as DNA: TGTGCCAGCAGCTGGTCGACAGCACTCACAGATACGCAGTATTTT. Translated: CASSWSTALTDTQYF.